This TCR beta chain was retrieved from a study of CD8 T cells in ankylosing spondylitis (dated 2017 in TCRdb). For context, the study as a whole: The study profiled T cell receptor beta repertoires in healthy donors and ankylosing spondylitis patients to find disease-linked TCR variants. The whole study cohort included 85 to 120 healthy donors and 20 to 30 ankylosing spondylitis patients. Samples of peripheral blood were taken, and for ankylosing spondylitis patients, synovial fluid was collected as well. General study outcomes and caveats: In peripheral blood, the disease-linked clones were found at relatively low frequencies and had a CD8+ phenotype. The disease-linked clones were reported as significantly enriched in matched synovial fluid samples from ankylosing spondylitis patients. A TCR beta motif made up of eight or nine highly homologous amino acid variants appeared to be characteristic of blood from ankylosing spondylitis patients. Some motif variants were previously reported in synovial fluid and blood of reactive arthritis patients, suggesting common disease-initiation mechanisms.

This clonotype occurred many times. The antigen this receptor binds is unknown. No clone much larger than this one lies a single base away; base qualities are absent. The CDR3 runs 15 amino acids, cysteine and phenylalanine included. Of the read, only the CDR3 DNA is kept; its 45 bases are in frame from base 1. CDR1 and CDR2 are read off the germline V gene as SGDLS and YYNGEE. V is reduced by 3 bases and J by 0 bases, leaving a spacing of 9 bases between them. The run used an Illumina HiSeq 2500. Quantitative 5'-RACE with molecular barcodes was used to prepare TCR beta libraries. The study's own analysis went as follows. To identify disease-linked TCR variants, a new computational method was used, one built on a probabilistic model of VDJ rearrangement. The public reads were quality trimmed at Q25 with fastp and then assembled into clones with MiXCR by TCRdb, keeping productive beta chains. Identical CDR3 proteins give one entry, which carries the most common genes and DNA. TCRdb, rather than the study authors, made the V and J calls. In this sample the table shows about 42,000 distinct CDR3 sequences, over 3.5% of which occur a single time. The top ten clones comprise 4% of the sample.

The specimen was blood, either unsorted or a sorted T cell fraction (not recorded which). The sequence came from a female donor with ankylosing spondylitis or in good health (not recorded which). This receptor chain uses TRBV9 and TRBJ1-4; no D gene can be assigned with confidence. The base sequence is TGTGCCAGCAGCGCCTACAGTGCAACTAATGAAAAACTGTTTTTT. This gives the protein CASSAYSATNEKLFF.